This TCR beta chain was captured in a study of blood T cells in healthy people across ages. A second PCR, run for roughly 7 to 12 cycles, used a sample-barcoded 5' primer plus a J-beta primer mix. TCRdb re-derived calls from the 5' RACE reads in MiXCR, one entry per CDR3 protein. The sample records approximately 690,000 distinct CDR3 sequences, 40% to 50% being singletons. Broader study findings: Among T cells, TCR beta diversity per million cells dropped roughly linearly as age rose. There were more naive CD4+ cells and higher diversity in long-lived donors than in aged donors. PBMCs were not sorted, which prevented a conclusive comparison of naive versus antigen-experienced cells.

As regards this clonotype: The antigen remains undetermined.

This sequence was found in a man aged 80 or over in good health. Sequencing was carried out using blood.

This chain's CDR3 is CASSPSGSDSNSPLHF. Here the CDR3 DNA reads TGCGCCAGCAGCCCATCGGGTTCAGACTCCAATTCACCCCTCCACTTT. J is TRBJ1-6 and V is TRBV5-1; D is undetermined. CDR1 is SGHRS and CDR2 is YFSETQ in the germline V gene. The CDR3 spans 16 residues. Trimming pared 4 bases from V and 7 bases from J, leaving 18 bases between. The full variable domain, its missing parts supplied by reference TRBV5-1 and TRBJ1-6, is KAGVTQTPRYLIKTRGQQVTLSCSPISGHRSVSWYQQTPGQGLQFLFEYFSETQRNKGNFPGRFSGRQFSNSRSEMNVSTLELGDSALYLCASSPSGSDSNSPLHFGNGTRLTVT.